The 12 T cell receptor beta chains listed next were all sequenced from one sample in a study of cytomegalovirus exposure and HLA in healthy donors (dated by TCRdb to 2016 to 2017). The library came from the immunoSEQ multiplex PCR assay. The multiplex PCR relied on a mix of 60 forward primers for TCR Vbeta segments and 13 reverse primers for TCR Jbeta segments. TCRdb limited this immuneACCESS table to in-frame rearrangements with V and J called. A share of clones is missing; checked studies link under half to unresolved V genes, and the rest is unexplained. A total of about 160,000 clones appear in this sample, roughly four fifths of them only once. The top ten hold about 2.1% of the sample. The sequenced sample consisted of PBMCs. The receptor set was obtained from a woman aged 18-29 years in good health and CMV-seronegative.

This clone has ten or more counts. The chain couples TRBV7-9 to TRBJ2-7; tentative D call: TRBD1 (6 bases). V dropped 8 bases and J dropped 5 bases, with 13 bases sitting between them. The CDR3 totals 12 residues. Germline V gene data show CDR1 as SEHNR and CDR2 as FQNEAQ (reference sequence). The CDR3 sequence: CASGGQGNEQYF. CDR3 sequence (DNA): TGTGCCAGCGGGGGACAAGGAAACGAGCAGTACTTC.

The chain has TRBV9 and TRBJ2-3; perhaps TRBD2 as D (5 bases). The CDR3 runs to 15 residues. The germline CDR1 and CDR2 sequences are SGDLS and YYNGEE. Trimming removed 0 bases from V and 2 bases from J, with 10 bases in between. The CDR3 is CASSVEQRITDTQYF. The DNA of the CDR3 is TGTGCCAGCAGCGTAGAACAGCGGATCACAGATACGCAGTATTTT.

The CDR3 region has the DNA TGCGCCAGCAGCCAAGAGGGGACAGGGTTCTCTGGAAACACCATATATTTT. Translating gives CASSQEGTGFSGNTIYF. The chain couples TRBV4-1 to TRBJ1-3, with 9 bases fitting TRBD1. With V trimmed by 0 bases and J by 0 bases, 3 bases remained unmatched. The CDR3 runs to 17 residues. Germline V gene data show CDR1 as MGHRA and CDR2 as YSYEKL.

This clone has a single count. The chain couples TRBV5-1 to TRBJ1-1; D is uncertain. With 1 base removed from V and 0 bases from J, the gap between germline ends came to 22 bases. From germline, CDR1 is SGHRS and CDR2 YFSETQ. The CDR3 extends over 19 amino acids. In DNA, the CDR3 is TGCGCCAGCAGCTTGAACGCAGGAACCCCAAACGCCTTGAACACTGAAGCTTTCTTT. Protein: CASSLNAGTPNALNTEAFF. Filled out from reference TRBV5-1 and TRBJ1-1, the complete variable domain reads KAGVTQTPRYLIKTRGQQVTLSCSPISGHRSVSWYQQTPGQGLQFLFEYFSETQRNKGNFPGRFSGRQFSNSRSEMNVSTLELGDSALYLCASSLNAGTPNALNTEAFFGQGTRLTVV.

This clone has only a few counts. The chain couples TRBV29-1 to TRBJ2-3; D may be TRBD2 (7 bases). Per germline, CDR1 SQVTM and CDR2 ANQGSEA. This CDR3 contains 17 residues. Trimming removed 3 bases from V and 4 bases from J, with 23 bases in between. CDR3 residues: CSVEGGAPTLRADTQYF. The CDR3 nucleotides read TGCAGCGTTGAGGGGGGGGCCCCAACCCTTAGGGCAGATACGCAGTATTTT.

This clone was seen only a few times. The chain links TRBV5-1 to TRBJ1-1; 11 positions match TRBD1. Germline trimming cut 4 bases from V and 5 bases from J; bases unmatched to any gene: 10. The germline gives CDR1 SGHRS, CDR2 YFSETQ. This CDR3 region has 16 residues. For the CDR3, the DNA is TGCGCCAGCAGCACGTTGCCGGGACAGGGGGGAACTGAAGCTTTCTTT. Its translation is CASSTLPGQGGTEAFF.

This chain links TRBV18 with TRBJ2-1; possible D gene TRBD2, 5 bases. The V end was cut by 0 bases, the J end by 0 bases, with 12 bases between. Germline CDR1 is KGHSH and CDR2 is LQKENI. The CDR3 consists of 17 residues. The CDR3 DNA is TGTGCCAGCTCACCACCGGGAGCTGCCGCCTCCTACAATGAGCAGTTCTTC. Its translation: CASSPPGAAASYNEQFF.

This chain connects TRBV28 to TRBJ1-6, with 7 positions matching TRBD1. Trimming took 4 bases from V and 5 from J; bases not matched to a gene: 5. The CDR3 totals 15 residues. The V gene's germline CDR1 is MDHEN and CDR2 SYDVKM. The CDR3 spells CASSSRDSHNSPLHF. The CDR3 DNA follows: TGTGCCAGCAGTTCCCGGGACAGTCATAATTCACCCCTCCACTTT.

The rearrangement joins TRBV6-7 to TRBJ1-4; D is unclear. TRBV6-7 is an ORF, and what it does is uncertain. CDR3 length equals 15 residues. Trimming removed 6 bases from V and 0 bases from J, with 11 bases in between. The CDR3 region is CASSHLAATNEKLFF. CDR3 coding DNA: TGTGCCAGCAGCCATCTAGCTGCAACTAATGAAAAACTGTTTTTT.

CDR3 sequence reads: CASSQAGLAVVSYNEQFF. The CDR3 DNA follows: TGTGCCAGCAGCCAGGCAGGACTAGCGGTCGTCTCCTACAATGAGCAGTTCTTC. The V call is TRBV27, the J call TRBJ2-1; 10 bases map to TRBD2. The CDR3 sequence is 18 residues long. V lost 6 bases and J lost 0; bases outside the gene matches: 11. The germline V gene has CDR1 MNHEY and CDR2 SMNVEV (reference sequence).

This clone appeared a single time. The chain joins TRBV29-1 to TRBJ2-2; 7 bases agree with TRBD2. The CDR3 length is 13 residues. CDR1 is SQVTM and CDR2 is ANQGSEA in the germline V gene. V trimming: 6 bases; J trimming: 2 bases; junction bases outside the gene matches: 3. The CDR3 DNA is TGCAGCGTAGGCGGGAGAAACACCGGGGAGCTGTTTTTT. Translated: CSVGGRNTGELFF.

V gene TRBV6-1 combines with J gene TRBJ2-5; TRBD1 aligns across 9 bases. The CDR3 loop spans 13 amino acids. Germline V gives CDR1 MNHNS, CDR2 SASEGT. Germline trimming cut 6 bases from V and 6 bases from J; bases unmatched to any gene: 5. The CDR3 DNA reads TGTGCCAGCAGCACCGGGACAGGGAAGACCCAGTACTTC. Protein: CASSTGTGKTQYF.